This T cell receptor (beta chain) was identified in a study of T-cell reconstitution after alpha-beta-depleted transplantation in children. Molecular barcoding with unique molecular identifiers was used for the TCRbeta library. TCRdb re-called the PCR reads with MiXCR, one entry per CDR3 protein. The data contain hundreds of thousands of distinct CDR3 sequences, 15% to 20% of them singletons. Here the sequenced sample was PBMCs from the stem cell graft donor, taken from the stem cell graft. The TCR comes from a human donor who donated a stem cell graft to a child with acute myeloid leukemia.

The CDR3 region is CASSYQDGSYEQYF. In DNA, the CDR3 is TGTGCCAGCAGTTACCAGGACGGCTCCTACGAGCAGTACTTC. V gene TRBV6-2 or TRBV6-3 combines with J gene TRBJ2-7; D not certain. Trimming cost V 2 bases and J 0 bases, with 8 bases left between them. The CDR3 is 14 residues long. From germline, CDR1 is MNHEY and CDR2 SVGEGT.